What follows are 30 T cell receptor beta chains derived from one specimen sequenced in a study of tumor-infiltrating lymphocytes in primary liver carcinoma. Co-extraction yielded RNA and DNA from approximately 22-30 mg of unsorted bulk tissue. The template, roughly 550 ng total RNA, yielded TCR beta cDNA made with a constant-region primer. Slightly modified ARM-PCR served as the procedure for the TCR beta libraries. These libraries came from three rounds of nested multiplex PCR. The first two PCR rounds used TRBV1-TRBV30 primers with a Cbeta primer, roughly 10 cycles each. One entry per CDR3 protein, called by TCRdb with MiXCR from the multiplex PCR reads. The data show 65,000 to 80,000 distinct CDR3 sequences, 60% to 75% seen once. The sequencing input was liver tumor tissue from sampling region 4. This sample's subset: tumor region T4, right-lateral pole. These receptors were collected from a man aged 40-49 years with primary liver carcinoma and hepatitis B virus infection.

This clonotype was seen repeatedly, ten times or more. The chain employs TRBV30 and TRBJ2-3, with D possibly being TRBD1 or TRBD2 (5 bases each). The germline V and J ends were trimmed by 4 bases and 4 bases, with 30 bases remaining between them. The CDR3 runs 19 residues. Germline lookup yields CDR1 GTSNPN and CDR2 SVGIG (reference sequence). The CDR3 region is CAWTGDPVNDLLRADTQYF. The CDR3 coding sequence is TGTGCCTGGACCGGGGACCCAGTGAACGATCTCTTAAGGGCAGATACGCAGTATTTT.

Remarks on this clonotype: Sequence at one end of the junction differs from germline and may be a read error. DNA of the CDR3: TGTGCCAGCACCCGGCAGGGCTACAATGAGCGGTTCTTC. Protein: CASTRQGYNERFF. This chain links TRBV6-5 with TRBJ2-1, with D possibly TRBD1 on 5 matching bases. The germline V gene encodes CDR1 MNHEY and CDR2 SVGAGI. There are 13 residues in the CDR3.

The V and J genes are TRBV4-2 and TRBJ2-1; 8 positions match TRBD1. Germline values: CDR1 LGHNA, CDR2 YNFKEQ. This CDR3 region has 14 residues. Losses at the gene ends were 3 bases for V and 15 bases for J; bases not matched to a gene: 13. CDR3 bases: TGTGCCAGCAGCCACCCGGGACAGGACAATGAACGGTTCTTC. Translated, it gives CASSHPGQDNERFF.

This clonotype was recorded many times. J is TRBJ2-1 and V is TRBV6-2 or TRBV6-3; 8 nucleotides agree with TRBD2. With V trimmed by 4 bases and J by 0 bases, 2 bases remained unmatched. This CDR3 has 15 amino acids. Germline V gives CDR1 MNHEY, CDR2 SVGEGT. CDR3 coding DNA: TGTGCCAGCAGTTCCGGGACTAGCTCCTACAATGAGCAGTTCTTC. Translating it yields CASSSGTSSYNEQFF.

The V gene is TRBV4-2, the J gene TRBJ2-1, with D perhaps matching TRBD1 (5 bases). This CDR3 comprises 15 residues. Germline-derived CDR1 and CDR2 are LGHNA and YNFKEQ. The CDR3 spells CVSSQLEGAGNEQFF. The CDR3 region has the DNA TGTGTCAGTAGCCAATTGGAAGGGGCAGGCAATGAGCAGTTCTTC.

This clonotype has a single count. The V gene is TRBV12-3 or TRBV12-4, the J gene TRBJ2-7; 10 bases align to TRBD2. This CDR3 is built from 16 residues. With 8 bases clipped from V and 3 bases from J, the junction kept 13 bases outside the gene matches. This CDR3 reads CASEPGLAASYYEQYF. DNA for the CDR3: TGTGCCAGCGAACCTGGACTAGCGGCCAGCTACTACGAGCAGTACTTC.

This clonotype was found many times. The chain is built from TRBV12-3 or TRBV12-4 and TRBJ1-5, with D maybe TRBD1 (6 bases). V dropped 5 bases and J dropped 4 bases, with 15 bases sitting between them. The CDR3 contains 15 residues. In DNA, the CDR3 is TGTGCCAGCAGTCTCGGAGGACAGTATAATCAGCCCCAGCATTTT. It translates to CASSLGGQYNQPQHF.

This clonotype was detected ten times or more. This chain uses TRBV4-2 with TRBJ2-4; the match to TRBD2 covers 11 bases. The J segment lost 8 bases and the V segment lost 0 bases, leaving 6 bases of the junction unmatched. Looked up from germline, CDR1 is LGHNA and CDR2 is YNFKEQ. The CDR3 is made up of 16 amino acids. The CDR3 DNA reads as TGTGCCAGCAGCCAAGAATTAGCGGGAGGGCAGGACATTCAGTACTTC. Its translation is CASSQELAGGQDIQYF.

As regards this clonotype: One end of the junction is discordant with germline, which a read error may explain. V is TRBV29-1 and J is TRBJ2-7; TRBD1 aligns across 7 bases. The CDR3 runs to 13 residues. The germline V gene encodes CDR1 SQVTM and CDR2 ANQGSEA. Here the CDR3 DNA reads TGCAGTGTTGACAGGGAAGGTATCTACGAGCAGTACTTC. Translating it yields CSVDREGIYEQYF.

Comments on this clonotype: A junction end diverges from the germline sequence, so it may reflect a read error. V gene TRBV29-1 combines with J gene TRBJ2-2; possible D gene TRBD2, 5 bases. Per the germline V gene, CDR1 is SQVTM and CDR2 is ANQGSEA. The CDR3 is made up of 12 amino acids. The CDR3 loop is CGAVGNTGELLF. The CDR3 nucleotides are TGCGGCGCTGTGGGGAACACCGGGGAGCTGCTTTTT.

Concerning this clonotype itself: The germline gene is not matched at one end of the junction; a read error may be the cause. The V and J genes are TRBV6-5 and TRBJ1-5; possible D gene TRBD1, 6 bases. The V gene's germline CDR1 is MNHEY and CDR2 SVGAGI. There are 18 residues in the CDR3. The chain's CDR3 is CTSRLASGGAYSNQPQHF. The CDR3 DNA is TGTACCAGCAGGTTGGCCAGTGGGGGCGCTTATAGCAATCAGCCCCAGCATTTT.

In regard to this clonotype: The junction departs from germline at one end; a sequencing error may be responsible. The chain employs TRBV6-5 and TRBJ2-5, with D unresolved. The CDR3 length is 16 residues. Germline loops: CDR1 MNHEY, CDR2 SVGAGI. CDR3 bases: TGTGCCGGCAGTTACTCTGGTCAAAGGGTCCAAGAGACCCAGTACTTC. This encodes CAGSYSGQRVQETQYF.

Remarks on this clonotype: The junction departs from germline at one end; a sequencing error may be responsible. The V gene is TRBV6-1, the J gene TRBJ2-7; 7 nucleotides line up with TRBD2. CDR3 length: 14 residues. Germline CDR1 is MNHNS and CDR2 is SASEGT. CDR3 in DNA: TGTGTCAGCAACTTAGTGGGAGGGCCCTACGAGCAGTACTTC. Residues: CVSNLVGGPYEQYF.

To note about this clonotype: The junction does not match germline at one end; this may be a read error. The CDR3 coding sequence is TGTGCCAGCAGCTCCTCAGACCGTACTGAGGCTTTCTTT. This gives the protein CASSSSDRTEAFF. The J gene is TRBJ1-1, the V gene TRBV5-4; D not resolved. The germline V gene encodes CDR1 SGHNT and CDR2 YYREEE (reference sequence). The CDR3 is 13 residues long.

This clonotype was recorded many times. The gene calls are TRBV12-3 or TRBV12-4 and TRBJ2-3, with 7 bases fitting TRBD2. Trimming cost V 3 bases and J 2 bases; bases outside gene matches: 5. CDR3 length equals 15 residues. CDR3 bases: TGTGCCAGCAGTTTGGCAGCGGGGATCACAGATACGCAGTATTTT. This codes for CASSLAAGITDTQYF.

This clonotype was observed a handful of times. A much larger clonotype is one base distant, so this may be a read error. Here the CDR3 DNA reads TGTGCCAGCAGTCCCACAGGGGCCCCTTCGTCCTACGAGCAGTACTTC. Its protein is CASSPTGAPSSYEQYF. The chain combines TRBV28 with TRBJ2-7, with 7 bases fitting TRBD1. From germline, CDR1 is MDHEN and CDR2 SYDVKM. The CDR3 sequence is 16 residues long. The trim removed 5 bases at V and 1 base at J, leaving 11 bases unmatched.

The table lists this clonotype with a count of one. This CDR3 is missing its conserved last phenylalanine or tryptophan, likely due to a read error. The rearrangement joins TRBV11-2 to TRBJ2-7; 8 nucleotides line up with TRBD2. Trimming removed 5 bases from V and 7 bases from J; junction bases left unmatched: 4. This CDR3 contains 12 residues. CDR1 and CDR2 (germline): SGHAT, FQNNGV. CDR3: CASSPRGGEQYI. For the CDR3, the DNA is TGTGCCAGCAGCCCACGGGGGGGGGAGCAGTACATC.

V gene TRBV4-1 combines with J gene TRBJ1-2; D ambiguous. Germline CDR1 MGHRA, CDR2 YSYEKL. The germline V and J ends were trimmed by 0 bases and 8 bases, with 19 bases remaining between them. The CDR3 is 16 amino acids. CDR3 region: CASSQEPGRPSGGYTF. CDR3 DNA sequence: TGCGCCAGCAGCCAAGAGCCAGGACGTCCATCAGGAGGCTACACCTTC.

Details on this clonotype: One junction end disagrees with the germline gene, perhaps due to a read error. J is TRBJ2-7 and V is TRBV11-2; TRBD1 is a possible D gene (6 bases). CDR3 length equals 17 residues. Germline CDR1 SGHAT, CDR2 FQNNGV. The CDR3: CVSSLGFGTPSSYEQYF. The CDR3 DNA reads as TGTGTCAGCAGCTTAGGCTTCGGGACACCCAGCTCCTACGAGCAATACTTC.

Concerning this clonotype: The missing conserved phenylalanine or tryptophan at the end of this CDR3 makes a read error likely. This chain connects TRBV7-2 to TRBJ2-7; 7 bases are shared with TRBD2. V gave up 6 bases and J gave up 3 bases; unmatched junction bases: 11. The CDR3 is made up of 15 amino acids. Germline V CDR1 and CDR2: SGHTA, FQGNSA. The CDR3 loop reads CASRRERDDFYEQYL. The CDR3 coding sequence is TGTGCCAGCAGGCGGGAGCGGGACGACTTCTACGAGCAGTACCTC.

This clonotype appeared a single time. At one end the junction does not follow the germline gene, possibly because of a read error. The gene calls are TRBV11-2 and TRBJ2-2; 7 bases match TRBD2. The CDR3 sequence is 16 residues long. The germline V gene encodes CDR1 SGHAT and CDR2 FQNNGV. In nucleotides, the CDR3 is TGTACCAGCAGCTTAGCGACAGCGGGAAACACCGGGGAGCTGTTTTTT. This translates into CTSSLATAGNTGELFF.

This clonotype was observed many times. The rearrangement uses TRBV29-1 and TRBJ2-5, with TRBD2 identical over 7 bases. In germline, CDR1 is SQVTM, CDR2 ANQGSEA. The CDR3 has 13 amino acids. Losses at the gene ends were 2 bases for V and 7 bases for J; bases not matched to a gene: 7. CDR3 protein: CSVENSGPPTQYF. CDR3 sequence (DNA): TGCAGCGTTGAAAATAGCGGGCCCCCGACCCAGTACTTC.

As concerns this clonotype: With a much larger clone just one base away, this may be a read error. This chain joins TRBV6-4 and TRBJ2-6; weak D call: TRBD1 (5 bases). CDR1 is MRHNA, CDR2 SNTAGT, per germline. The CDR3 runs to 15 residues. The CDR3 DNA is TGTGCCAGCAGTGACGACAGCTCTGGGGCCAACGCCCTGACTTTC. This sequence encodes CASSDDSSGANALTF.

About this clonotype: Germline and junction disagree at one end, which may indicate a read error. The genes are TRBV29-1 and TRBJ1-6, with a weak D call TRBD1 (5 bases). The CDR3 length is 14 residues. Germline V gene data show CDR1 as SQVTM and CDR2 as ANQGSEA. The CDR3 nucleotides are TGCAGCGTCCGTACCGGACAAATGGCTTCATCCCTCCACTTT. Translated: CSVRTGQMASSLHF.

There are many counts of this clonotype. J is TRBJ2-7 and V is TRBV29-1, with unresolved D. Germline CDR1 is SQVTM and CDR2 is ANQGSEA. The CDR3 extends over 13 amino acids. Trimming took 3 bases from V and 2 from J, leaving 11 bases between them. In DNA, the CDR3 is TGCAGCGTTGATGGTGGCGGTGCCTACGAGCAGTACTTC. Amino acid sequence: CSVDGGGAYEQYF.

The CDR3 region is CASSRATLGQDTEAFF. The CDR3 region has the DNA TGTGCCAGCAGTCGCGCGACTCTGGGACAGGACACTGAAGCTTTCTTT. This chain connects TRBV11-2 to TRBJ1-1, with 8 bases that match TRBD1. The V gene end was trimmed by 6 bases and the J gene end by 3 bases; junction bases not matched to a gene: 12. The CDR3 is made up of 16 amino acids. Germline V CDR1 and CDR2: SGHAT, FQNNGV.

Regarding this clonotype: Germline is not matched at one junction end, which may reflect a read error. V is TRBV19 and J is TRBJ2-1; possible D gene TRBD1, 6 bases. The V gene's germline CDR1 is LNHDA and CDR2 SQIVND (reference sequence). The CDR3 loop spans 13 amino acids. The CDR3 spells CASSSQGYNEQSF. The DNA of the CDR3 is TGCGCCAGTAGTTCCCAGGGGTACAATGAGCAGTCCTTC.

CDR3 amino acids: CASGDRAGNQPQHF. CDR3 DNA sequence: TGTGCCAGTGGTGACAGGGCGGGGAATCAGCCCCAGCATTTT. The rearrangement links TRBV2 to TRBJ1-5; the match to TRBD1 covers 7 bases. In germline, CDR1 is SNHLY, CDR2 FYNNEI. The CDR3 extends over 14 amino acids. The V segment lost 9 bases and the J segment 4 bases; nucleotides outside the gene matches: 9. The entire variable domain, with the rest obtained from reference TRBV2 and TRBJ1-5, is as follows: EPEVTQTPSHQVTQMGQEVILRCVPISNHLYFYWYRQILGQKVEFLVSFYNNEISEKSEIFDDQFSVERPDGSNFTLKIRSTKLEDSAMYFCASGDRAGNQPQHFGDGTRLSIL.

As regards this clonotype: A read error may account for a junction end that differs from germline. V usage is TRBV7-8 and J usage is TRBJ2-7; no clear D. Per germline, CDR1 SGHVS and CDR2 FQNEAQ. This CDR3 comprises 15 residues. This chain's CDR3 is CTSSSTPYSSYEQYF. The CDR3 DNA sequence: TGTACCAGCAGCTCCACCCCCTACAGCTCCTACGAGCAGTACTTC.

Remarks on this clonotype: The junction shows a germline mismatch at one end, possibly a read error. The chain joins TRBV2 to TRBJ2-1; 9 bases line up with TRBD2. Germline V lookup: CDR1 SNHLY, CDR2 FYNNEI. The CDR3 is 19 residues long. The CDR3, as DNA: TGTGCCAGCCGTGAGTCGCGGGGGGGCCCGAGCAGCTCCAACAATGAGCAGTTCTTC. Translating gives CASRESRGGPSSSNNEQFF.